The source of this T cell receptor (beta chain) is a study of blood T cell repertoires in COVID-19. Profiled with immunoSEQ multiplex PCR; TCRdb holds only in-frame clones, not every one. The sample records about 220,000 clones, about 88% being singletons. Only a few counts were recorded for this clone. V lost 7 bases and J 2 bases, leaving 9 bases between the germline ends. Germline loops: CDR1 MDHEN, CDR2 SYDVKM. The CDR3 consists of 13 residues. Sequencing used peripheral blood. The genes are TRBV28 and TRBJ1-5, with D uncertain. The origin of this receptor is a man aged 40-50 years with active or convalescent COVID-19. The CDR3 DNA reads as TGTGCCAGCACCAGCGGAGGCAATCAGCCCCAGCATTTT. It translates to CASTSGGNQPQHF.